Below, 8 T cell receptor beta chains from the same sample are listed, as sequenced in a study of yellow fever vaccine responses in identical twins. TCRdb re-called the RT-PCR reads through MiXCR, storing one row per CDR3 protein. Of 5,500 to 8,000 distinct CDR3 sequences listed, about 86% are singletons. The sample was T cells from blood (PBMCs), unsorted or a sorted subset (not recorded which), taken before or after yellow fever vaccination (not recorded which). The source is a woman aged 18-29 years who received the yellow fever vaccine.

The chain couples TRBV11-3 to TRBJ2-3; 11 nucleotides line up with TRBD1. The CDR3 has 17 amino acids. V lost 5 bases, J lost 6 bases, and 13 bases stayed unmatched. Germline loops: CDR1 SGHNT, CDR2 YENEEA. DNA of the CDR3: TGTGCCAGCAGCCCTCTCAGGACAGGGGGCATTGTGGATACGCAGTATTTT. This codes for CASSPLRTGGIVDTQYF.

This rearrangement joins TRBV27 to TRBJ2-3; no definite D call. The V gene lost 10 bases and the J gene lost 3 bases, with 8 bases spanning the gap. Germline loops: CDR1 MNHEY, CDR2 SMNVEV (reference sequence). The CDR3 covers 11 residues. The CDR3 coding sequence is TGTGCCACCCTCGGAACAGATACGCAGTATTTT. Translated, it gives CATLGTDTQYF.

This rearrangement joins TRBV5-5 to TRBJ1-3, with D hard to call. Trimming stripped 5 bases from V and 4 bases from J, with 13 bases between. This CDR3 is 14 amino acids long. Per germline, CDR1 SGHKS and CDR2 YYEKEE (reference sequence). CDR3 bases: TGTGCCAGCAGGCTAGTGGGATCAGGAAACACCATATATTTT. Amino acids: CASRLVGSGNTIYF. The full variable domain, completed using reference TRBV5-5 and TRBJ1-3, is DAGVTQSPTHLIKTRGQQVTLRCSPISGHKSVSWYQQVLGQGPQFIFQYYEKEERGRGNFPDRFSARQFPNYSSELNVNALLLGDSALYLCASRLVGSGNTIYFGEGSWLTVV.

The chain has TRBV4-2 and TRBJ2-7; 8 bases match TRBD1. The germline CDR1 and CDR2 sequences are LGHNA and YNFKEQ. J gave up 5 bases and V 2 bases, and 8 bases lay outside the gene matches. The CDR3 covers 15 residues. The CDR3 sequence: CASSQPGTGRHEQYF. CDR3 DNA: TGTGCCAGCAGCCAACCCGGGACAGGTCGCCACGAGCAGTACTTC.

The genes are TRBV5-6 and TRBJ2-1; TRBD1 might be the D (5 bases). In germline, CDR1 is SGHDT, CDR2 YYEEEE. CDR3 length: 13 residues. The V and J ends lost 4 bases and 9 bases respectively, with 14 bases between them. The chain's CDR3 is CASSAYRLGEQFF. The CDR3, as DNA: TGTGCCAGCAGCGCCTACAGGCTTGGTGAGCAGTTCTTC.

This chain links TRBV11-1 with TRBJ1-1, with D unresolved. The CDR3 loop spans 13 amino acids. Trimming shortened V by 4 bases and J by 1 base, and 7 bases separated the two germline ends. Germline V gene data show CDR1 as SGHAT and CDR2 as FQDESV (reference sequence). The CDR3 region has the DNA TGTGCCAGCAGCTCTATCCAGAACACTGAAGCTTTCTTT. Protein sequence: CASSSIQNTEAFF.

The chain recombines TRBV20-1 with TRBJ2-3; D is possibly TRBD1 or TRBD2 (5 bases each). Trimming stripped 4 bases from V and 6 bases from J, with 17 bases between. Germline loops: CDR1 DFQATT, CDR2 SNEGSKA (reference sequence). This CDR3 is 14 amino acids long. This CDR3 reads CSATGPRGEDTQYF. CDR3 bases: TGCAGTGCTACGGGGCCTAGAGGGGAGGATACGCAGTATTTT.

The V and J genes are TRBV11-2 and TRBJ2-7; TRBD2 is a possible D gene (7 bases). The CDR3 contains 16 residues. Germline V gives CDR1 SGHAT, CDR2 FQNNGV. Trimming left V 1 base short and J 3 bases short, with 16 bases between. The CDR3 DNA follows: TGTGCCAGCAGCTTAGTGGGAGGGGGTTCTAGCTACGAGCAGTACTTC. It encodes CASSLVGGGSSYEQYF.